The rows below give T cell receptor beta chains drawn from one sample of a study of T cells in Graves' hyperthyroidism and ophthalmopathy. TCRdb reprocessed the multiplex PCR reads with MiXCR, giving one entry per CDR3 protein. The sample contains approximately 700,000 distinct CDR3 sequences, roughly 15% of which appear only once. Sequenced input: blood. Source of these receptors: a man aged 18 to 30 with Graves' hyperthyroidism. CDR3s include the opening cysteine and the closing phenylalanine or tryptophan. The order of the fields is D gene, clone size, J gene, V gene, CDR3 protein, CDR3 DNA. A D gene is named only where the DNA matches it firmly. Where a row states a size, it is once, few, many or the class of an expanded clone; other rows omit it.

-	many	TRBJ2-1	TRBV28	CASSSRTNNEQFF	TGTGCCAGCAGTTCAAGGACTAACAATGAGCAGTTCTTC
-	many	TRBJ1-2	TRBV5-5	CASSVDPRAYGYTF	TGTGCCAGCAGCGTGGACCCTCGGGCCTATGGCTACACCTTC
-	-	TRBJ1-4	TRBV9	CASSVRQFSEKLFF	TGTGCCAGCAGCGTAAGGCAGTTTAGTGAAAAACTGTTTTTT
-	many	TRBJ1-1	TRBV11-2	CASRPPLRDGLMNTEAFF	TGTGCCAGCAGACCTCCGCTTCGGGACGGTCTCATGAACACTGAAGCTTTCTTT
-	many	TRBJ2-3	TRBV28	CASSLWGVGTDTQYF	TGTGCCAGCAGTTTATGGGGAGTCGGAACAGATACGCAGTATTTT
-	many	TRBJ2-6	TRBV2	CASSETGYGANVLTF	TGTGCCAGCAGCGAAACAGGGTATGGGGCCAACGTCCTGACTTTC
-	-	TRBJ1-2	TRBV7-2	CASSLLGSYGYTF	TGTGCCAGCAGCTTATTGGGGTCTTATGGCTACACCTTC
-	-	TRBJ2-1	TRBV14	CAGSPSGPSYNEQFF	TGTGCCGGCAGCCCCTCGGGACCATCCTACAATGAGCAGTTCTTC
TRBD2	-	TRBJ2-1	TRBV6-1	CASRPGLAGWSSYNEQFF	TGTGCCAGCAGGCCGGGACTAGCGGGTTGGAGCTCCTACAATGAGCAGTTCTTC
-	few	TRBJ1-6	TRBV20-1	CSGAGYNSPLHF	TGCAGTGGAGCGGGCTATAATTCACCCCTCCACTTT
-	once	TRBJ2-7	TRBV28	CASSAPDEKYEQYF	TGTGCCAGCAGTGCCCCGGACGAGAAATACGAGCAGTACTTC
-	-	TRBJ1-1	TRBV6-1	CASKLLRATEAFF	TGTGCCAGCAAGCTACTAAGGGCCACTGAAGCTTTCTTT
-	few	TRBJ1-1	TRBV6-2/TRBV6-3	CASRYLGTEAFF	TGTGCCAGCAGATATCTCGGGACTGAAGCTTTCTTT
-	few	TRBJ2-3	TRBV29-1	CSVNGGRSTDTQYF	TGCAGCGTTAACGGGGGGCGAAGCACAGATACGCAGTATTTT
-	-	TRBJ1-5	TRBV24-1	CATGDRWPQHF	TGTGCCACCGGAGACCGTTGGCCCCAGCATTTT
-	-	TRBJ1-1	TRBV4-1	CASSHSGQNTEAFF	TGCGCCAGCAGCCACTCGGGACAGAACACTGAAGCTTTCTTT
-	many	TRBJ1-3	TRBV6-1	CASSELHQAGNTIYF	TGTGCCAGCAGTGAACTTCACCAGGCCGGAAACACCATATATTTT
-	many	TRBJ2-5	TRBV28	CASKGTNQETQYF	TGTGCCAGCAAGGGGACAAACCAAGAGACCCAGTACTTC
-	many	TRBJ1-2	TRBV2	CASSDHYGYTF	TGTGCCAGCAGTGATCACTATGGCTACACCTTC
TRBD1	many	TRBJ2-7	TRBV11-2	CASSQGTVRGQYF	TGTGCCAGCAGCCAGGGGACAGTTCGAGGGCAGTACTTC
TRBD2	many	TRBJ2-1	TRBV11-2	CASSLVSGGSLPYNEQFF	TGTGCCAGCAGCTTAGTGTCTGGCGGGAGCTTACCCTACAATGAGCAGTTCTTC
TRBD2	many	TRBJ2-1	TRBV24-1	CATSEGGLRNEQFF	TGTGCCACCAGTGAGGGGGGACTACGCAATGAGCAGTTCTTC
TRBD2	-	TRBJ2-2	TRBV18	CASSPFGAGGSNTGELFF	TGTGCCAGCTCACCTTTCGGAGCGGGAGGCTCTAACACCGGGGAGCTGTTTTTT
TRBD2	-	TRBJ2-5	TRBV11-2	CASNILAGGLETQYF	TGTGCCAGCAACATTCTAGCGGGAGGCCTAGAGACCCAGTACTTC
TRBD2	few	TRBJ2-3	TRBV7-2	CASSLRRGPSGSPDTQYF	TGTGCCAGCAGCTTACGACGGGGCCCTAGCGGGAGTCCAGATACGCAGTATTTT
TRBD1	many	TRBJ2-3	TRBV7-2	CASSGPGQEITDTQYF	TGTGCCAGCAGCGGTCCGGGACAGGAGATCACAGATACGCAGTATTTT
TRBD2	-	TRBJ2-7	TRBV20-1	CSAREGSGRGNEQYF	TGCAGTGCTAGAGAGGGTAGCGGGAGAGGGAACGAGCAGTACTTC
TRBD1	many	TRBJ2-3	TRBV29-1	CSVDRDREPDTQYF	TGCAGCGTTGATAGGGACAGGGAGCCAGATACGCAGTATTTT
TRBD2	many	TRBJ2-1	TRBV7-2	CASSLSGGGDNEQFF	TGTGCCAGCAGCTTAAGCGGGGGGGGGGACAATGAGCAGTTCTTC
-	many	TRBJ1-4	TRBV28	CASSWTVTNEKLFF	TGTGCCAGCAGCTGGACAGTAACTAATGAAAAACTGTTTTTT
-	few	TRBJ2-5	TRBV6-5	CASSYPGTPQETQYF	TGTGCCAGCAGTTACCCAGGGACGCCTCAAGAGACCCAGTACTTC
-	-	TRBJ2-4	TRBV7-8	CASSQGRIAKNIQYF	TGCGCCAGCAGCCAGGGACGGATAGCCAAAAACATTCAGTACTTC
-	many	TRBJ1-1	TRBV18	CASSPQTPGDGAFF	TGTGCCAGCTCACCGCAAACGCCGGGCGATGGAGCTTTCTTT
TRBD2	many	TRBJ2-7	TRBV28	CASSSPGGVAYEQYF	TGTGCCAGCAGTTCACCGGGGGGGGTTGCCTACGAGCAGTACTTC
TRBD2	-	TRBJ2-7	TRBV30	CASTRLAPYEQYF	TGTGCCTCGACAAGACTAGCTCCCTACGAGCAGTACTTC
TRBD1	many	TRBJ2-7	TRBV30	CACAGQGFPYEQYF	TGTGCCTGTGCGGGACAGGGGTTCCCCTACGAGCAGTACTTC
TRBD2	-	TRBJ2-1	TRBV6-2/TRBV6-3	CASRRGLAGGGSYNEQFF	TGTGCCAGCAGGAGGGGACTAGCGGGAGGGGGCTCCTACAATGAGCAGTTCTTC